The present T cell receptor beta chain was sequenced within a study of T-cell reconstitution after alpha-beta-depleted transplantation in children. This clonotype has a handful of counts. The antigen is undetermined. TCRbeta library construction was performed incorporating unique molecular identifiers. TCRdb re-called the PCR reads through MiXCR, storing one row per CDR3 protein. The sample shows 610,000 or so distinct CDR3 sequences, 25% to 30% of them seen only once. Overall study results and limits: Elevated TCRbeta diversity at day 60 was traced, in some patients, to surviving recipient T cells and thymic progenitors. Among T cells one year after transplant, newly produced cells accounted for most counts and diversity. Expanded graft clones numbering several hundred reportedly gave rise to alpha-beta T cells about two months after transplant.

CDR1 MDHEN and CDR2 SYDVKM come from the germline V gene. V dropped 6 bases and J dropped 3 bases, with 14 bases sitting between them. The CDR3 is 14 residues long. This sequence was found in a boy under two years old with Wiskott-Aldrich syndrome, due to receive a stem cell transplant. This chain uses TRBV28 with TRBJ1-2, with D hard to call. Source: PBMCs, taken before TCRalphabeta/CD19-depleted stem cell transplant. Here the CDR3 DNA reads TGTGCCAGCAGAATCAGTAGCCCCTACTATGGCTACACCTTC. Its protein is CASRISSPYYGYTF.